This T cell receptor beta chain stems from a study of shared clonotypes between healthy human individuals. Study as a whole: The donor group consisted of a couple of women and a few men, aged 18 to 49. The study's findings and limits: Only blood underwent sampling, and tissue repertoires likely differ.

Germline-derived CDR1 and CDR2 are SGHTA and FQGNSA. The CDR3 has 12 amino acids. V was trimmed by 5 bases and J by 5 bases, leaving 8 bases between them. This clone has a single count. Its antigen is unknown. As processed by the authors: ImmunoSEQ yielded junction-only sequences lacking quality scores, so filtering differed. Using immunoSEQ multiplex PCR, the repertoire was profiled, and TCRdb retains in-frame clones only, with some absent. The DNA gave D and trimming, while V, J and clone size come from that table. This table has approximately 2.5 million clones, 93% appearing once. The study separated CD4+ cells into CD45RA+ naive and CD45RA-negative memory subsets.

This rearrangement joins TRBV7-2 to TRBJ2-3; D remains ambiguous. Input material: naive CD4+ T cells from PBMCs. Described subset: CD45RA+ positively selected. This TCR was recovered from a man in his late teens or twenties in good health. Some clones in this sample may be carry-over from other donors' samples. The CDR3 loop is CASSQMEDTQYF. The CDR3, as DNA: TGTGCCAGCAGCCAGATGGAAGATACGCAGTATTTT.